This T cell receptor (beta chain) is from a study of cytomegalovirus exposure and HLA in healthy donors. The PCR contained 60 Vbeta and 13 Jbeta primers. In the authors' workflow: There were about 86 million unique TCR beta chains by a later count, and 10 million to 12 million of them were shared. The table came from immunoSEQ multiplex PCR; TCRdb's copy has only in-frame clones and leaves some out. V and J calls and clone size are as listed in that table; D and trimming were resolved from the DNA. The sample holds approximately 51,000 clones, around 81% seen once. As concerns this clone: Its antigen is unidentified.

General study results and limits: Reports indicate that TCR beta sequences accurately predicted the HLA-A and HLA-B alleles of most subjects. The availability of immune exposure information extended only to CMV serostatus. Reportedly, fewer N-insertions than the 666-donor mean appeared in an Asian-associated ancestry cluster in a later analysis.

The ends lost 5 bases at V and 4 bases at J; junction bases unmatched: 2. This CDR3 has 14 amino acids. Germline CDR1 is MRHNA and CDR2 is SNTAGT. The sequenced sample was PBMCs. This sequence joins TRBV6-4 and TRBJ2-3, with 11 bases that match TRBD2. The TCR sequence derives from a boy between 10 and 17 years old in good health and CMV-seropositive. The DNA of the CDR3 is TGTGCCAGCAGTCTTAGCGGGGGGGCAGATACGCAGTATTTT. It is translated as CASSLSGGADTQYF.